The text below deals with one T cell receptor beta chain. Original analysis: Counts of nucleated cells, estimated from reference gene primer amplification, were obtained. The method was immunoSEQ multiplex PCR; TCRdb's version includes in-frame clones alone and lacks a portion of them. The D gene and trimming were derived from the DNA, and the V and J assignments and clone size from that table. The data show about 260,000 clones, about 89% seen once. The data were obtained in a study of blood T cell repertoires in COVID-19. Study context: There were acute and convalescent COVID-19 samples, and they came from the United States, Italy and Spain. Sample material is recorded as cDNA or gDNA derived from T cells, B-cell-depleted T cells, or PBMCs.

CDR1 and CDR2 from the germline V gene are SGHNT and YYREEE (reference sequence). The CDR3 consists of 18 residues. V was clipped by 1 base and J by 2 bases; unmatched bases: 13. V gene TRBV5-4 combines with J gene TRBJ2-7; TRBD1 matches at 9 bases. The TCR was taken from a man aged 35 to 55 who had recovered from COVID-19. The sequenced sample consisted of peripheral blood. In DNA, the CDR3 is TGTGCCAGCAGCTTGCCTGCCCCAGGGACAGGGTTAACCTACGAGCAGTACTTC. This gives the protein CASSLPAPGTGLTYEQYF.